This T cell receptor (beta chain) was retrieved from a study of molecular identifiers for immune sequencing clone quantification. Previously described methods and listed TCR primers were employed for the bulk TCR libraries. TCRdb analysed the PCR reads with MiXCR anew, one entry per CDR3 protein. The data show about 640,000 distinct CDR3 sequences, nearly 20% seen once. General study points: In cases of identical TCR molecules sharing a barcode, highly expanded clone sizes could be underestimated.

V lost 8 bases to trimming and J lost 13 bases; unmatched junction nucleotides: 25. Germline V gene data show CDR1 as SQVTM and CDR2 as ANQGSEA. This CDR3 comprises 15 residues. As for this clonotype: Antigen unknown. A much larger clonotype is one base distant, so this may be a read error.

Source material: naive CD8+ T cells from blood, with Jurkat cell RNA spiked in. Subset defined: FACS-sorted CD8+CD4-CCR7+CD45RA+ naive T cells. This sequence was found in a human donor in good health. Some libraries in this study had Jurkat cell RNA spiked in. The chain employs TRBV29-1 and TRBJ2-5; TRBD2 matches at 7 bases. The CDR3 coding sequence is TGCAGCTGTGTCGGGGCTAGCGGTTATTCAAGAGACCGGTACTTC. This encodes CSCVGASGYSRDRYF.